This T cell receptor (beta chain) was sequenced for a study of blood T cell repertoires in COVID-19. In the study overall: There were acute and convalescent COVID-19 samples, and they came from the United States, Italy and Spain.

Original data processing: How many nucleated cells were present was estimated from reference gene primer amplification. The protocol was immunoSEQ multiplex PCR, while the TCRdb copy is restricted to in-frame clones and leaves out a portion. The D gene and trimming were derived from the DNA, and the V and J assignments and clone size from that table. The data hold some 64,000 clones, with roughly 80% observed a single time. The CDR3 runs to 14 residues. V shed 3 bases and J shed 11 bases, with 19 bases lying between them. In germline, CDR1 is MGHDK, CDR2 SYGVNS. This receptor was taken from a man in his 60s with acute or convalescent COVID-19. Sequencing used peripheral blood. The V and J genes are TRBV25-1 and TRBJ1-1; D remains unclear. CDR3 in DNA: TGTGCCAGCAGTGATATCCGGAACCAAGAGGCGGCTTTCTTT. Residues: CASSDIRNQEAAFF.